The 2 T cell receptor beta chains presented below share a single source sample, sequenced in a study of memory CD4+ T cells and cytomegalovirus serostatus. Sequencing was performed with immunoSEQ multiplex PCR; in TCRdb, only in-frame clones are kept and a portion is missing. The sample yields 30,000 to 50,000 clones, nearly 80% seen once. The sort gate was single viable CD3+CD4+CD8-CD45RO+ cells for memory CD4+ T cells. The sequenced material came from memory CD4+ T cells from blood. The receptors were gathered from an adult in good health and CMV-seronegative.

This CDR3 reads CASGALLAGGGEQYF. The DNA of the CDR3 is TGTGCTAGTGGTGCCCTCCTAGCGGGGGGTGGAGAGCAGTACTTC. The rearrangement uses TRBV12-5 and TRBJ2-7; 11 bases agree with TRBD2. The CDR3 has 15 amino acids. The ends lost 5 bases at V and 7 bases at J; junction bases unmatched: 10. Per germline, CDR1 LGHNT and CDR2 FRNRAP.

A few counts support this clone. This sequence joins TRBV5-1 and TRBJ1-2; D gene unclear. The germline gives CDR1 SGHRS, CDR2 YFSETQ. V was trimmed by 0 bases and J by 8 bases, leaving 11 bases between them. The length of the CDR3 is 13 residues. DNA for the CDR3: TGCGCCAGCAGCTTGGATGGGCGGTGGGGCTACACCTTC. It codes for CASSLDGRWGYTF.